The 32 T cell receptor beta chains below all came from one sample that was sequenced in a study of human T cells and chemical hapten exposure. Specified time point: patch test 2, 6 weeks after DPC sensitization. Treatment of the sample: therapeutic diphenylcyclopropenone sensitization with weekly scalp DPC. In TCRdb, the RACE reads were re-called with MiXCR into one record per CDR3 protein. Here the sample spans around 360,000 distinct CDR3 sequences, around 6% being singletons. The sequenced sample was whole blood, obtained in connection with sensitization to the hapten diphenylcyclopropenone (DPC). These receptor sequences come from a woman in her late teens or twenties with alopecia areata. Some clones in this sample may be carry-over from other donors' samples.

The J gene is TRBJ1-1, the V gene TRBV9; 9 bases fit TRBD1. Germline lookup yields CDR1 SGDLS and CDR2 YYNGEE. The CDR3 totals 14 residues. V trimming: 1 base; J trimming: 3 bases; junction bases outside the gene matches: 1. The CDR3 protein is CASSVTGGHTEAFF. The CDR3, as DNA: TGTGCCAGCAGCGTAACAGGGGGCCACACTGAAGCTTTCTTT.

This clonotype was detected ten times or more. The rearrangement joins TRBV9 to TRBJ1-2; no firm D call. Trimming took 0 bases from V and 6 from J, leaving 9 bases between them. The CDR3 is made up of 13 amino acids. Germline V CDR1 and CDR2: SGDLS, YYNGEE. CDR3 in DNA: TGTGCCAGCAGCGTAGGTACAGTCAATGGCTACACCTTC. It is translated as CASSVGTVNGYTF. The variable domain in full, with the rest retrieved from reference TRBV9 and TRBJ1-2, is DSGVTQTPKHLITATGQRVTLRCSPRSGDLSVYWYQQSLDQGLQFLIQYYNGEERAKGNILERFSAQQFPDLHSELNLSSLELGDSALYFCASSVGTVNGYTFGSGTRLTVV.

The V and J genes are TRBV6-2 or TRBV6-3 and TRBJ1-5; possibly TRBD1 for D (5 bases). CDR3 length: 14 residues. Trimming shortened V by 3 bases and J by 5 bases, and 11 bases separated the two germline ends. The germline CDR1 and CDR2 sequences are MNHEY and SVGEGT. The CDR3 bases are TGTGCCAGCAGTTATGTGGGGGATTATCAGCCCCAGCATTTT. Encoded protein: CASSYVGDYQPQHF.

This clonotype was counted at least ten times. The rearrangement uses TRBV14 and TRBJ1-2; D remains ambiguous. Trimming shortened V by 1 base and J by 9 bases, and 18 bases separated the two germline ends. Germline loops: CDR1 SGHDN, CDR2 FVKESK. This CDR3 is 15 amino acids long. CDR3 region: CASSQVDGPVDSYTF. In DNA, the CDR3 is TGTGCCAGCAGCCAAGTCGACGGACCAGTGGATAGCTACACCTTC. Together with reference TRBV14 and TRBJ1-2, the CDR3 gives the full variable domain: EAGVTQFPSHSVIEKGQTVTLRCDPISGHDNLYWYRRVMGKEIKFLLHFVKESKQDESGMPNNRFLAERTGGTYSTLKVQPAELEDSGVYFCASSQVDGPVDSYTFGSGTRLTVV.

This chain uses TRBV5-5 with TRBJ1-6, with D perhaps matching TRBD1 (6 bases). V was trimmed by 1 base and J by 11 bases, leaving 19 bases between them. The CDR3 sequence is 16 residues long. Germline assignment: CDR1 SGHKS and CDR2 YYEKEE (reference sequence). CDR3 in amino acids: CASSLTRAQGGPPLHF. In DNA form, the CDR3 reads TGTGCCAGCAGCTTGACAAGAGCACAGGGTGGTCCACCCCTCCACTTT.

The chain employs TRBV28 and TRBJ2-7; a weak D match, TRBD2 (6 bases). Per germline, CDR1 MDHEN and CDR2 SYDVKM. V was shortened by 4 bases and J by 4 bases, with 20 bases between the two germline ends. The CDR3 is 16 residues long. The CDR3 nucleotides are TGTGCCAGCAGTTCAATCATTTGGACGGAGGGGTACGAGCAGTACTTC. Protein: CASSSIIWTEGYEQYF.

In its sample, this clonotype was seen a few times. The chain employs TRBV11-3 and TRBJ2-2, with D perhaps matching TRBD1 (6 bases). V was clipped by 5 bases and J by 0 bases, with 7 bases between them. The CDR3 is 14 amino acids. In germline, CDR1 is SGHNT, CDR2 YENEEA. CDR3 loop: CASSDRPNTGELFF. DNA for the CDR3: TGTGCCAGCAGCGACAGGCCGAACACCGGGGAGCTGTTTTTT.

The chain has TRBV5-6 and TRBJ1-1; TRBD1 agrees at 12 bases. The CDR3 has 14 amino acids. CDR1 is SGHDT and CDR2 is YYEEEE in the germline V gene. V dropped 3 bases and J dropped 3; count of bases not matched to a gene: 0. CDR3 sequence reads: CASSWDRGHTEAFF. The DNA for the CDR3 is TGTGCCAGCAGCTGGGACAGGGGGCACACTGAAGCTTTCTTT.

With respect to this clonotype: It may be a read error: a sequence one base away is much more abundant. This sequence joins TRBV7-2 and TRBJ1-5; 9 nucleotides agree with TRBD1. V shed 5 bases, J shed 2 bases, and the junction held 4 bases outside the gene matches. Germline V gives CDR1 SGHTA, CDR2 FQGNSA. CDR3 size: 15 residues. As DNA, the CDR3 is TGTGCCAGCAGCCGGACAGGGGACGGCAATCAGCCCCAGCATTTT. It specifies CASSRTGDGNQPQHF.

The chain links TRBV7-2 to TRBJ2-3, with TRBD2 matching 10 bases. From germline, CDR1 is SGHTA and CDR2 FQGNSA. With V trimmed by 3 bases and J by 5 bases, 5 bases remained unmatched. This CDR3 comprises 15 residues. CDR3 in amino acids: CASSFSGGRIDTQYF. The CDR3 DNA is TGTGCCAGCAGCTTTAGCGGGGGGCGTATAGATACGCAGTATTTT.

This clonotype has ten or more counts. The chain combines TRBV11-1 with TRBJ2-3; D gene uncertain. The CDR3 totals 12 residues. V lost 5 bases and J lost 9, with 12 bases in between. The germline CDR1 and CDR2 sequences are SGHAT and FQDESV (reference sequence). Written as DNA, the CDR3 is TGTGCCAGCAGCGTCCTAGAGGAAACGCAGTATTTT. This codes for CASSVLEETQYF.

This clonotype was seen more than once but under ten times. This sequence joins TRBV9 and TRBJ2-3; 7 bases match TRBD1. V lost 2 bases and J lost 2; bases outside the gene matches: 5. The CDR3 loop spans 15 amino acids. Germline CDR1 reads SGDLS; CDR2 reads YYNGEE. Written as DNA, the CDR3 is TGTGCCAGCAGCGTCGAGGGGGCGATCACAGATACGCAGTATTTT. This sequence encodes CASSVEGAITDTQYF.

J is TRBJ2-7 and V is TRBV7-2; 10 bases fit TRBD1. This CDR3 is built from 16 residues. V shed 3 bases and J 5 bases; nucleotides not matched to a gene: 10. The germline CDR1 and CDR2 sequences are SGHTA and FQGNSA. CDR3 nucleotides: TGTGCCAGCAGCTTGCCCGGGACAGGGGTCGGTCACGAGCAGTACTTC. The encoded protein is CASSLPGTGVGHEQYF.

This clonotype turned up a few times. This chain joins TRBV20-1 and TRBJ2-4; D may be TRBD1 or TRBD2 (5 bases each). The CDR3 loop spans 15 amino acids. With 6 bases removed from V and 0 bases from J, the gap between germline ends came to 15 bases. Germline CDR1 and CDR2: DFQATT and SNEGSKA (reference sequence). The CDR3 nucleotides are TGCAGTGCCCCGGGACGGATACTAGCCAAAAACATTCAGTACTTC. Residues: CSAPGRILAKNIQYF.

This clonotype was seen a single time. The chain has TRBV18 and TRBJ2-2, with TRBD1 matching over 7 bases. Germline V gene sequence: CDR1 KGHSH, CDR2 LQKENI. This CDR3 spans 15 amino acids. Unmatched junction bases numbered 6, after V lost 3 bases and J lost 5 bases. CDR3 nucleotides: TGTGCCAGCTCACCGGACAGGTCAGAAACCGGGGAGCTGTTTTTT. This translates into CASSPDRSETGELFF.

This clonotype has ten or more counts. This chain joins TRBV6-2 or TRBV6-3 and TRBJ2-7, with D possibly TRBD1 on 6 matching bases. Germline assignment: CDR1 MNHEY and CDR2 SVGEGT. The ends were cut back, 0 bases at V and 6 bases at J, with 15 bases in the middle. The CDR3 is 15 residues long. DNA for the CDR3: TGTGCCAGCAGTTACTCGGGCCAGGGGAGTGTCGAGCAGTACTTC. It specifies CASSYSGQGSVEQYF.

Regarding this clonotype: Relative to the germline gene, one junction end is altered; a read error may explain this. V and J are TRBV7-2 and TRBJ2-1; D possibly corresponds to TRBD1 (5 bases). CDR3 size: 14 residues. Germline V gene data show CDR1 as SGHTA and CDR2 as FQGNSA. Written as DNA, the CDR3 is TGTGCCAACAGCTTGTCTACTATTAGGGGATCCCAGTTCTTC. Translating it yields CANSLSTIRGSQFF.

This clonotype was seen many times. V gene TRBV6-5 combines with J gene TRBJ2-5, with 8 bases aligning to TRBD1. Germline assignment: CDR1 MNHEY and CDR2 SVGAGI. CDR3 size: 15 residues. J was trimmed by 5 bases and V by 7 bases; bases with no gene match: 12. The CDR3 spells CASIDILQGDETQYF. For the CDR3, the DNA is TGTGCCAGCATCGACATATTACAGGGGGATGAGACCCAGTACTTC.

V usage is TRBV20-1 and J usage is TRBJ2-7; 8 bases line up with TRBD2. Looked up from germline, CDR1 is DFQATT and CDR2 is SNEGSKA (reference sequence). The CDR3 is made up of 13 amino acids. V lost 6 bases, J lost 4 bases, and 8 bases stayed unmatched. CDR3 DNA: TGCAGTGCCCCGGGACTAGAAACGTACGAGCAGTACTTC. Protein: CSAPGLETYEQYF.

CDR3 residues: CASLLQVNTEAFF. Here the CDR3 DNA reads TGTGCCAGCTTACTTCAGGTTAACACTGAAGCTTTCTTT. The V call is TRBV2, the J call TRBJ1-1; D is uncertain. The germline V gene encodes CDR1 SNHLY and CDR2 FYNNEI. CDR3 length: 13 residues. Trimming pared 8 bases from V and 2 bases from J, leaving 12 bases between.

There are a few counts of this clonotype. V and J are TRBV5-1 and TRBJ2-7; 12 bases fit TRBD1. Germline-derived CDR1 and CDR2 are SGHRS and YFSETQ. Trimming removed 3 bases from V and 6 bases from J; junction bases left unmatched: 7. The CDR3 totals 15 residues. This CDR3 is CASSSDPGQGAEQYF. The CDR3 coding sequence is TGCGCCAGCAGCTCCGATCCGGGACAGGGGGCCGAGCAGTACTTC.

Only a few counts were recorded for this clonotype. This chain uses TRBV4-1 with TRBJ1-1; D remains unclear. This CDR3 spans 13 amino acids. Deletions cut 1 base from V and 1 base from J, with 4 bases between. The germline V gene encodes CDR1 MGHRA and CDR2 YSYEKL. The CDR3 spells CASSQVQNTEAFF. CDR3 coding DNA: TGCGCCAGCAGCCAAGTACAGAACACTGAAGCTTTCTTT.

This clonotype was recorded many times. The chain uses TRBV10-3 and TRBJ1-1; no firm D call. V was shortened by 3 bases and J by 6 bases, with 26 bases between the two germline ends. The CDR3 runs 18 residues. CDR1 ENHRY and CDR2 SYGVKD come from the germline V gene. The CDR3 region is CAISDPSPGGIPPPEAFF. CDR3 nucleotide sequence: TGTGCCATCAGTGACCCTTCTCCAGGAGGAATCCCTCCCCCTGAAGCTTTCTTT.

In this sample, this clonotype turned up a few times. The chain is built from TRBV2 and TRBJ1-6; 8 nucleotides agree with TRBD1. CDR3 length: 16 amino acids. V shed 6 bases, J shed 2 bases, and the junction held 6 bases outside the gene matches. Germline V lookup: CDR1 SNHLY, CDR2 FYNNEI. The CDR3 sequence: CASRDRERAYNSPLHF. DNA for the CDR3: TGTGCCAGCAGGGACAGGGAGAGGGCCTATAATTCACCCCTCCACTTT.

This clonotype was found many times. The genes are TRBV20-1 and TRBJ2-7; 9 bases are shared with TRBD1. The CDR3 is 15 residues long. Losses at the gene ends were 1 base for V and 13 bases for J; bases not matched to a gene: 17. Germline V gene lookup returns CDR1 DFQATT and CDR2 SNEGSKA (reference sequence). CDR3 sequence (DNA): TGCAGTGCTAGAGTACACCGGGACAGGGAACTATCTAGATACTTC. This sequence encodes CSARVHRDRELSRYF.

The sample holds a few counts of this clonotype. The chain combines TRBV4-3 with TRBJ2-6, with a tentative D call TRBD2 (7 bases). V lost 2 bases, J lost 4 bases, and 12 bases lay in between. This CDR3 has 16 amino acids. Germline loops: CDR1 LGHNA, CDR2 YSLEER. As DNA, the CDR3 is TGCGCCAGCAGCCAACGGGGGGCAGCAGGGGCCAACGTCCTGACTTTC. This translates into CASSQRGAAGANVLTF.

Many counts were recorded for this clonotype. This chain connects TRBV7-2 to TRBJ1-5; the match to TRBD1 covers 7 bases. Germline V gives CDR1 SGHTA, CDR2 FQGNSA. The CDR3 has 15 residues. V trimming: 5 bases; J trimming: 1 base; junction bases outside the gene matches: 5. The CDR3 DNA sequence: TGTGCCAGCAGCACCCAGGGGGTGAGCAATCAGCCCCAGCATTTT. The encoded protein is CASSTQGVSNQPQHF.

The rearrangement uses TRBV29-1 and TRBJ1-2; no firm D call. The CDR3 has 12 residues. The germline gives CDR1 SQVTM, CDR2 ANQGSEA. The ends were cut back, 3 bases at V and 0 bases at J, with 5 bases in the middle. CDR3 protein: CSVDDPNYGYTF. The CDR3 DNA reads TGCAGCGTTGACGACCCTAACTATGGCTACACCTTC.

A note on this clonotype: This may arise from a read error, as a much more abundant clone is one base away. The V call is TRBV20-1, the J call TRBJ1-5; 9 bases agree with TRBD1. In germline, CDR1 is DFQATT, CDR2 SNEGSKA (reference sequence). The CDR3 spans 13 residues. V lost 7 bases, J lost 6 bases, and 7 bases stayed unmatched. The DNA for the CDR3 is TGCAGTGGCAAGGACAGGGGCAGTCAGCCCCAGCATTTT. It translates to CSGKDRGSQPQHF.

This clonotype appeared many times. This rearrangement joins TRBV12-3 or TRBV12-4 to TRBJ1-2; 9 bases map to TRBD1. Trimming cost V 3 bases and J 5 bases; bases outside gene matches: 7. The CDR3 length is 15 residues. Here the CDR3 reads CASSFPIDRGYGYTF. Written as DNA, the CDR3 is TGTGCCAGCAGTTTCCCGATCGACAGGGGGTATGGCTACACCTTC.

This clonotype was seen many times. The CDR3 sequence is CASRKLGTGGRTDTQYF. The CDR3 DNA is TGTGCCAGCAGGAAACTGGGGACAGGGGGTCGCACAGATACGCAGTATTTT. This chain links TRBV12-3 or TRBV12-4 with TRBJ2-3, with TRBD1 identical over 11 bases. The CDR3 spans 17 residues. After removal of 6 bases from V and 1 base from J, the junction contained 9 bases not matched to a gene.

This clonotype was seen only a few times. V usage is TRBV7-8 and J usage is TRBJ1-5; 7 bases map to TRBD1. V lost 5 bases and J lost 1; bases outside the gene matches: 8. CDR3 length: 16 residues. Germline lookup yields CDR1 SGHVS and CDR2 FQNEAQ. The CDR3 reads CASSPYRGPSNQPQHF. The CDR3 region has the DNA TGTGCCAGCAGCCCCTACAGGGGACCGAGCAATCAGCCCCAGCATTTT.